The 10 T cell receptor beta chains listed next were all sequenced from one sample in a study of OX40 agonist ivuxolimab in advanced cancers. To prepare the library, the immunoSEQ multiplex PCR assay was applied. Sourced from immuneACCESS, this table was stored by TCRdb with only in-frame sequences that have V and J called. A share of the clones is absent; for the studies checked, an unresolved V gene accounts for under half, and the remainder has no known explanation. Present in this sample are some 60,000 clones, approximately 82% of which were seen just once. About 4.5% of the sample lies in the top ten. The material was CD4+ or CD8+ T cells sorted from blood, obtained in a trial of the OX40 agonist ivuxolimab. These receptors came from an adult with an advanced solid tumor such as melanoma, head and neck, liver or kidney cancer.

A few counts support this clone. The chain employs TRBV29-1 and TRBJ2-1; no firm D call. The CDR3 runs to 13 residues. Germline assignment: CDR1 SQVTM and CDR2 ANQGSEA. Between the trimmed V and J ends, which lost 3 bases and 8 bases, there was a span of 14 bases. The CDR3 bases are TGCAGCGTTGATGCCGGTGTAGGGTATGAGCAGTTCTTC. Its translation is CSVDAGVGYEQFF.

This rearrangement joins TRBV27 to TRBJ1-1; perhaps TRBD1 as D (5 bases). Deletions cut 2 bases from V and 0 bases from J, with 7 bases between. From germline, CDR1 is MNHEY and CDR2 SMNVEV (reference sequence). The CDR3 sequence is 14 residues long. As DNA, the CDR3 is TGTGCCAGCAGTTTAGACAGTGTGAACACTGAAGCTTTCTTT. Its translation: CASSLDSVNTEAFF.

In this sample, this clone turned up a few times. The gene calls are TRBV27 and TRBJ2-7, with 8 nucleotides matching TRBD1. Germline CDR1 MNHEY, CDR2 SMNVEV (reference sequence). This CDR3 region has 16 residues. The V and J ends lost 5 bases and 3 bases, in that order; junction bases with no gene match: 12. The DNA for the CDR3 is TGTGCCAGCAGTCTTAGGACAGGGCCTCCCTTCTACGAGCAGTACTTC. Encoded protein: CASSLRTGPPFYEQYF.

This chain links TRBV4-1 with TRBJ2-7; 10 bases are a match to TRBD1. The CDR3 consists of 15 residues. The J segment lost 2 bases and the V segment lost 5 bases, leaving 6 bases of the junction unmatched. In germline, CDR1 is MGHRA, CDR2 YSYEKL. The CDR3 DNA reads TGCGCCAGCAGCGCCGGGACAGGGGACACCTACGAGCAGTACTTC. It encodes CASSAGTGDTYEQYF.

The chain couples TRBV6-6 to TRBJ1-4, with D tentatively TRBD1 (6 bases). This CDR3 is built from 14 residues. V was cut by 6 bases and J by 1 base, with 9 bases left in between. The V gene's germline CDR1 is MNHNY and CDR2 SVGAGI (reference sequence). This chain's CDR3 is CASSLQGTNEKLFF. The CDR3 DNA reads as TGTGCCAGCAGCTTACAGGGAACTAATGAAAAACTGTTTTTT.

This clone appeared a few times. The rearrangement joins TRBV7-9 to TRBJ1-2, with 8 bases fitting TRBD1. CDR3 length: 16 amino acids. V shed 0 bases, J shed 7 bases, and the junction held 10 bases outside the gene matches. Germline V gives CDR1 SEHNR, CDR2 FQNEAQ (reference sequence). The CDR3 DNA sequence: TGTGCCAGCAGCTTAGCCTACTCGGACAGGGTCGGTGGCTACACCTTC. Protein product: CASSLAYSDRVGGYTF.

V gene TRBV10-1 combines with J gene TRBJ2-5; the match to TRBD1 covers 10 bases. This CDR3 is built from 14 residues. The trim removed 5 bases at V and 4 bases at J, leaving 4 bases unmatched. Germline CDR1 is WNHNN and CDR2 is SYGVQD (reference sequence). In nucleotides, the CDR3 is TGCGCCAGCAGTCGACAGGGGGCCGGAGAGACCCAGTACTTC. This codes for CASSRQGAGETQYF.

V and J are TRBV6-5 and TRBJ2-5; D perhaps matches TRBD1 (6 bases). Gene TRBJ2-7 matches the end of the DNA better, so the J call may be wrong. The CDR3 has 14 amino acids. Germline V gene lookup returns CDR1 MNHEY and CDR2 SVGAGI. The CDR3 spells CASSYSTGFLEQYF. The CDR3 bases are TGTGCCAGCAGTTACTCGACAGGATTCCTCGAGCAGTACTTC.

The rearrangement joins TRBV12-5 to TRBJ2-2, with D unresolved. The CDR3 consists of 12 residues. Trimming cost V 3 bases and J 7 bases, with 6 bases left between them. Per the germline V gene, CDR1 is LGHNT and CDR2 is FRNRAP. The CDR3: CASGFDLGELFF. Here the CDR3 DNA reads TGTGCTAGTGGTTTTGATCTCGGGGAGCTGTTTTTT.

This sequence joins TRBV6-1 and TRBJ2-2, with TRBD1 matching over 7 bases. This CDR3 contains 13 residues. J gave up 4 bases and V 4 bases, and 0 bases lay outside the gene matches. The germline gives CDR1 MNHNS, CDR2 SASEGT. CDR3 protein: CASSGQGTGELFF. The CDR3 nucleotides are TGTGCCAGCAGTGGACAGGGCACCGGGGAGCTGTTTTTT.